The 18 T cell receptor beta chains given below trace back to one sample, sequenced in a study of lymphopenia after photon versus proton radiotherapy. Assay: immunoSEQ multiplex PCR; the TCRdb copy retains only in-frame clones and omits some. In the table there are about 83,000 clones, around 80% of which are singletons. The sequenced sample was peripheral blood, obtained from a patient treated with proton-based radiotherapy. These receptors came from a man aged 60-69 years with pancreatic cancer.

The CDR3 here is CSVLSTDTQYF. The CDR3 DNA sequence: TGCAGTGTACTATCCACAGATACGCAGTATTTT. This rearrangement joins TRBV20-1 to TRBJ2-3; no definite D call. Germline V lookup: CDR1 DFQATT, CDR2 SNEGSKA (reference sequence). The V and J ends lost 7 bases and 2 bases respectively, with 7 bases between them. The CDR3 consists of 11 residues.

This clone was counted a single time. CDR3: CASSRSVVDQPQHF. CDR3 nucleotide sequence: TGTGCCAGCTCACGATCCGTCGTTGATCAGCCCCAGCATTTT. V and J are TRBV18 and TRBJ1-5; D gene uncertain. The CDR3 has 14 residues. Looked up from germline, CDR1 is KGHSH and CDR2 is LQKENI. V was clipped by 4 bases and J by 5 bases, with 12 bases between them. The full variable domain, its missing parts supplied by reference TRBV18 and TRBJ1-5, is NAGVMQNPRHLVRRRGQEARLRCSPMKGHSHVYWYRQLPEEGLKFMVYLQKENIIDESGMPKERFSAEFPKEGPSILRIQQVVRGDSAAYFCASSRSVVDQPQHFGDGTRLSIL.

A word on this clone: No conserved phenylalanine or tryptophan ends this CDR3, so it is likely a read error. No DNA is shown, since the ends of the CDR3 on it are uncertain; the CDR3 is the one TCRdb lists. V gene TRBV28 combines with J gene TRBJ1-2; TRBD1 is the table's D call, not checked against the DNA. Germline V gene sequence: CDR1 MDHEN, CDR2 SYDVKM. From its first to its last residue, the CDR3 has 12 amino acids. CDR3 in amino acids: CASNFMTGGRDS.

The count of this clone is one. This sequence joins TRBV19 and TRBJ2-1, with 8 nucleotides matching TRBD2. V lost 8 bases, J lost 0 bases, and 9 bases stayed unmatched. The CDR3 is made up of 16 amino acids. Per germline, CDR1 LNHDA and CDR2 SQIVND (reference sequence). The CDR3 loop reads CASRLAGGSSYNEQFF. CDR3 bases: TGTGCCAGTCGGCTAGCGGGCGGCAGCTCCTACAATGAGCAGTTCTTC.

V gene TRBV5-8 combines with J gene TRBJ1-1, with D possibly matching TRBD1 (5 bases). The CDR3 has 16 residues. Germline loops: CDR1 SGHTS, CDR2 YDEGEE. Trimming pared 2 bases from V and 5 bases from J, leaving 19 bases between. The CDR3 region has the DNA TGTGCCAGCAGCTTCGGGGGAAACAGAAAACGAACTGAAGCTTTCTTT. Translation gives CASSFGGNRKRTEAFF.

This clone was picked up one time. J is TRBJ1-5 and V is TRBV14; the D is unclear. CDR1 is SGHDN and CDR2 is FVKESK in the germline V gene. The CDR3 is 16 amino acids. Between the trimmed V and J ends, which lost 1 base and 0 bases, there was a span of 10 bases. DNA of the CDR3: TGTGCCAGCAGCCAAGCGCAGCTCTATAGCAATCAGCCCCAGCATTTT. Protein product: CASSQAQLYSNQPQHF.

CDR3 nucleotides: TGTGCCAGCGGGAGACAGGGGGCGAACTATGGCTACACCTTC. Its protein product is CASGRQGANYGYTF. The J gene is TRBJ1-2, the V gene TRBV28; 10 bases are a match to TRBD1. V lost 8 bases and J lost 2; bases outside the gene matches: 5. Looked up from germline, CDR1 is MDHEN and CDR2 is SYDVKM. This CDR3 comprises 14 residues.

This clone was picked up a small number of times. V usage is TRBV30 and J usage is TRBJ2-1; D possibly matches TRBD1 or TRBD2 (6 bases each). CDR1 and CDR2 (germline): GTSNPN, SVGIG (reference sequence). V was shortened by 1 base and J by 9 bases, with 13 bases between the two germline ends. This CDR3 has 13 amino acids. The CDR3 protein is CAWSEGGSSEQFF. CDR3 in DNA: TGTGCCTGGAGTGAGGGGGGATCCAGTGAGCAGTTCTTC.

The chain joins TRBV18 to TRBJ2-7; D assignment may be TRBD1 or TRBD2 (5 bases each). Trimming stripped 1 base from V and 3 bases from J, with 13 bases between. Germline CDR1 KGHSH, CDR2 LQKENI. The CDR3 spans 15 residues. CDR3 coding DNA: TGTGCCAGCTCACCACGGGACGGACCTTACTACGAGCAGTACTTC. Translated: CASSPRDGPYYEQYF. Combining the CDR3 with reference TRBV18 and TRBJ2-7 gives the whole variable domain NAGVMQNPRHLVRRRGQEARLRCSPMKGHSHVYWYRQLPEEGLKFMVYLQKENIIDESGMPKERFSAEFPKEGPSILRIQQVVRGDSAAYFCASSPRDGPYYEQYFGPGTRLTVT.

The V call is TRBV11-2, the J call TRBJ2-3; D is undetermined. The V and J ends lost 1 base and 0 bases respectively, with 8 bases between them. This CDR3 spans 15 amino acids. Per germline, CDR1 SGHAT and CDR2 FQNNGV. The CDR3 DNA reads TGTGCCAGCAGCTTAGGTCCGGATAGCACAGATACGCAGTATTTT. Translated, it gives CASSLGPDSTDTQYF.

This clone showed up just a few times. The chain links TRBV11-1 to TRBJ2-7, with D tentatively TRBD1 (5 bases). The germline V gene has CDR1 SGHAT and CDR2 FQDESV (reference sequence). V was shortened by 5 bases and J by 5 bases, with 10 bases between the two germline ends. The length of the CDR3 is 12 residues. The CDR3 sequence: CASSPAGNEQYF. The CDR3 DNA follows: TGTGCCAGCAGCCCGGCAGGGAACGAGCAGTACTTC. The entire variable domain, with the rest obtained from reference TRBV11-1 and TRBJ2-7, is as follows: EAEVAQSPRYKITEKSQAVAFWCDPISGHATLYWYRQILGQGPELLVQFQDESVVDDSQLPKDRFSAERLKGVDSTLKIQPAELGDSAMYLCASSPAGNEQYFGPGTRLTVT.

This chain links TRBV6-1 with TRBJ2-7; TRBD1 aligns across 7 bases. V lost 5 bases to trimming and J lost 6 bases; unmatched junction nucleotides: 10. Per germline, CDR1 MNHNS and CDR2 SASEGT. The CDR3 totals 14 residues. CDR3 protein: CASSLGGRVSEQYF. The CDR3 nucleotides read TGTGCCAGCAGTTTAGGGGGCAGGGTGAGCGAGCAGTACTTC.

The chain links TRBV5-4 to TRBJ2-1, with 13 bases lining up with TRBD2. CDR1 and CDR2 from the germline V gene are SGHNT and YYREEE (reference sequence). The length of the CDR3 is 15 residues. Trimming removed 3 bases from V and 7 bases from J; junction bases left unmatched: 4. The CDR3: CASSSGTSGKNEQFF. As DNA, the CDR3 is TGTGCCAGCAGCTCCGGGACTAGCGGGAAAAATGAGCAGTTCTTC.

The chain links TRBV30 to TRBJ2-4; D is undetermined. Per the germline V gene, CDR1 is GTSNPN and CDR2 is SVGIG (reference sequence). CDR3 size: 11 residues. V was pared by 0 bases and J by 6 bases, with 3 bases between. The CDR3 DNA reads as TGTGCCTGGAGTGTACCAAACATTCAGTACTTC. It specifies CAWSVPNIQYF.

The rearrangement joins TRBV6-1 to TRBJ2-7; TRBD1 agrees at 7 bases. The germline V gene has CDR1 MNHNS and CDR2 SASEGT. With 4 bases clipped from V and 6 bases from J, the junction kept 6 bases outside the gene matches. The CDR3 runs to 13 residues. The CDR3 here is CASSAGTVREQYF. The CDR3 DNA reads as TGTGCCAGCAGTGCCGGGACAGTTCGCGAGCAGTACTTC.

The chain joins TRBV5-5 to TRBJ1-2; no clear D gene. Trimming pared 0 bases from V and 8 bases from J, leaving 14 bases between. Germline V gives CDR1 SGHKS, CDR2 YYEKEE (reference sequence). The CDR3 extends over 14 amino acids. This chain's CDR3 is CASSLARAQDGYTF. The CDR3 DNA reads TGTGCCAGCAGCTTGGCCCGGGCCCAGGACGGCTACACCTTC.

V and J are TRBV5-5 and TRBJ2-4, with TRBD1 matching over 9 bases. The CDR3 sequence is 18 residues long. The V gene's germline CDR1 is SGHKS and CDR2 YYEKEE (reference sequence). V shed 0 bases, J shed 2 bases, and the junction held 9 bases outside the gene matches. CDR3 bases: TGTGCCAGCAGCTTGGCCTTTCGGGACAGGGTTACCAAAAACATTCAGTACTTC. Translating it yields CASSLAFRDRVTKNIQYF.

The chain employs TRBV7-9 and TRBJ1-5; 9 bases agree with TRBD1. The CDR3 totals 14 residues. Looked up from germline, CDR1 is SEHNR and CDR2 is FQNEAQ (reference sequence). Unmatched junction bases numbered 7, after V lost 5 bases and J lost 8 bases. CDR3 residues: CASSPDRGTEPQHF. In DNA, the CDR3 is TGTGCCAGCAGCCCCGACAGGGGGACGGAGCCCCAGCATTTT.